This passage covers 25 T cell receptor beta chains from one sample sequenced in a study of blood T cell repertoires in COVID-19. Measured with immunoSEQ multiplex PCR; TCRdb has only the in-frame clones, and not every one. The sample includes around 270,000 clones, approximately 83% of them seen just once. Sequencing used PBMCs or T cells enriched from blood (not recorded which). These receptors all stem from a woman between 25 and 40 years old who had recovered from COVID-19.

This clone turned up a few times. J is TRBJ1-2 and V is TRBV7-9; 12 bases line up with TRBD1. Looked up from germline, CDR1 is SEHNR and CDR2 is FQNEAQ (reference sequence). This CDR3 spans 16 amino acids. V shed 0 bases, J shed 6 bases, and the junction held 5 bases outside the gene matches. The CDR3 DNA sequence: TGTGCCAGCAGCTTAGCGGGACAGGGGGCTTTGGATGGCTACACCTTC. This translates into CASSLAGQGALDGYTF.

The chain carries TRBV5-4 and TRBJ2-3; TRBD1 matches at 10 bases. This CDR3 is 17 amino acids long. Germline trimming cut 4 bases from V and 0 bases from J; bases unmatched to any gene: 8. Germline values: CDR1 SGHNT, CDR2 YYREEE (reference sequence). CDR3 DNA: TGTGCCAGCAGCCCCCCGACAGGGGGCACTAGCACAGATACGCAGTATTTT. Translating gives CASSPPTGGTSTDTQYF.

The CDR3 here is CASSLSTTYEQYF. The CDR3 DNA reads as TGTGCCAGCAGTTTATCGACTACCTACGAGCAGTACTTC. J is TRBJ2-7 and V is TRBV27, with a tentative D call TRBD2 (5 bases). The CDR3 contains 13 residues. Trimming left V 0 bases short and J 2 bases short, with 5 bases between. Germline loops: CDR1 MNHEY, CDR2 SMNVEV (reference sequence).

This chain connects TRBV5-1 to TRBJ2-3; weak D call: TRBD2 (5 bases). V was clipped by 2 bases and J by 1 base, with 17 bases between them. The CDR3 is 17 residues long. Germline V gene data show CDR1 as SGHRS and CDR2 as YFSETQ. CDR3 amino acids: CASSFERLARGTDTQYF. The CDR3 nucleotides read TGCGCCAGCAGCTTCGAACGCTTAGCGAGGGGCACAGATACGCAGTATTTT.

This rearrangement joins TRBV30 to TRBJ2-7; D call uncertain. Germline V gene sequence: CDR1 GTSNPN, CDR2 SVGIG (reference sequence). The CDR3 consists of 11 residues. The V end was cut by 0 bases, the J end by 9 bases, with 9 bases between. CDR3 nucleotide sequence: TGTGCCTGGAGTGTTCGACGCGGGCAGTACTTC. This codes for CAWSVRRGQYF.

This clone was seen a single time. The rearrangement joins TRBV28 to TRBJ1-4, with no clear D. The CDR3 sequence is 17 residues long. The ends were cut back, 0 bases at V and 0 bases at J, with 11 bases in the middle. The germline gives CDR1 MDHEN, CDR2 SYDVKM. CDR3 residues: CASSLWADGTTNEKLFF. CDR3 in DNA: TGTGCCAGCAGTTTATGGGCCGACGGGACAACTAATGAAAAACTGTTTTTT. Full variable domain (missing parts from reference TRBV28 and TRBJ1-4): DVKVTQSSRYLVKRTGEKVFLECVQDMDHENMFWYRQDPGLGLRLIYFSYDVKMKEKGDIPEGYSVSREKKERFSLILESASTNQTSMYLCASSLWADGTTNEKLFFGSGTQLSVL.

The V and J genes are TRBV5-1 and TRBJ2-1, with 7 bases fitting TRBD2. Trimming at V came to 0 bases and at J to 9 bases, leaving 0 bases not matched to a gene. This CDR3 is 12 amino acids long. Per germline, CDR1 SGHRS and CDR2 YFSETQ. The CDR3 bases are TGCGCCAGCAGCTTGGCGGGGGGTGAGCAGTTCTTC. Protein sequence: CASSLAGGEQFF.

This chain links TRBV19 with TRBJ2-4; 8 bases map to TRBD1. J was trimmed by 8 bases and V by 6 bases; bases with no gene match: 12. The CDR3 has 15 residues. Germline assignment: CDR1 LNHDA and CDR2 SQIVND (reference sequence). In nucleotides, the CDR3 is TGTGCCAGTAGCCCGCTCCAGGGGGCGCGGGACATTCAGTACTTC. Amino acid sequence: CASSPLQGARDIQYF.

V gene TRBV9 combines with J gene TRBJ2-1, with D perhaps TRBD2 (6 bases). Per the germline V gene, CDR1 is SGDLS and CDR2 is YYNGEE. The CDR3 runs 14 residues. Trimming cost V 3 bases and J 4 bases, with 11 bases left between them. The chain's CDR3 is CASSAGTLYNEQFF. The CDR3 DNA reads TGTGCCAGCAGCGCCGGGACTTTGTACAATGAGCAGTTCTTC.

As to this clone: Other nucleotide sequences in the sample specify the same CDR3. The CDR3 DNA reads TGTGCCAGCAGCTCTGACTATGGCTACACCTTC. Its protein product is CASSSDYGYTF. The chain couples TRBV28 to TRBJ1-2; unclear D gene. The germline gives CDR1 MDHEN, CDR2 SYDVKM. The CDR3 loop spans 11 amino acids. V was pared by 6 bases and J by 3 bases, with 5 bases between.

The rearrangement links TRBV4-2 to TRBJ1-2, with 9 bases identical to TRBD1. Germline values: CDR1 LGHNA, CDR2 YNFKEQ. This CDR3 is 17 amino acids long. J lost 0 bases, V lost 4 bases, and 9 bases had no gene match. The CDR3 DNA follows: TGTGCCAGCAGCCCTACAGGGGGCGCTGGGGCTAACTATGGCTACACCTTC. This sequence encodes CASSPTGGAGANYGYTF.

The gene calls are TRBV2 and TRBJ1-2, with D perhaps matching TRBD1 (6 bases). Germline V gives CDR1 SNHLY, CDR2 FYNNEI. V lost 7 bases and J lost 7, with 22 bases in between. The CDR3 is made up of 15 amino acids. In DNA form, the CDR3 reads TGTGCCAGCAAGTCATCATACAGGGCACCTCGTGGCTACACCTTC. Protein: CASKSSYRAPRGYTF.

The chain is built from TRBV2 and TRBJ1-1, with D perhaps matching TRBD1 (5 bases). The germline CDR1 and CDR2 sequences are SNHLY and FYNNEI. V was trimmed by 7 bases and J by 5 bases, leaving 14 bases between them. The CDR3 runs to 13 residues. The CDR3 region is CASIYQGGTEAFF. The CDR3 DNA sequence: TGTGCCAGCATATATCAGGGTGGTACTGAAGCTTTCTTT.

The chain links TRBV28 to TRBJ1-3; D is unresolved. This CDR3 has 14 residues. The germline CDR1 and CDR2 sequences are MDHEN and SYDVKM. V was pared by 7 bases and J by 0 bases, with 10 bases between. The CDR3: CASNLRDSGNTIYF. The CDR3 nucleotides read TGTGCCAGCAACCTCCGGGACTCTGGAAACACCATATATTTT.

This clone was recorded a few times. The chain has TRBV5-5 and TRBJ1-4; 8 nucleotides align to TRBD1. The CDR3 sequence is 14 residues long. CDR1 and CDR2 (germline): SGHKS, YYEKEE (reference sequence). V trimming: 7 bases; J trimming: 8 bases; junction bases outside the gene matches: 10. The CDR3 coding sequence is TGTGCCAGCGGCTCGGGACAGGAGTGGGAAAAACTGTTTTTT. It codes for CASGSGQEWEKLFF.

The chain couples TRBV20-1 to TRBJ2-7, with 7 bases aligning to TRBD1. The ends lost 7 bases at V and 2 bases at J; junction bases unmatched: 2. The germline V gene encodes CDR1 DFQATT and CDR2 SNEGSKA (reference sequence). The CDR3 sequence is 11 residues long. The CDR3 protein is CSGGTAYEQYF. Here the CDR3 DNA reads TGCAGTGGGGGGACAGCCTACGAGCAGTACTTC.

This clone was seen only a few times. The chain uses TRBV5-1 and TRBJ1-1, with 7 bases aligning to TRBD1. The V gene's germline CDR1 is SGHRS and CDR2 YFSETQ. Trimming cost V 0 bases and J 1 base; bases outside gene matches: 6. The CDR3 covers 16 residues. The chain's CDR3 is CASSLEPTGRNTEAFF. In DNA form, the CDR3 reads TGCGCCAGCAGCTTGGAGCCGACAGGGAGGAACACTGAAGCTTTCTTT.

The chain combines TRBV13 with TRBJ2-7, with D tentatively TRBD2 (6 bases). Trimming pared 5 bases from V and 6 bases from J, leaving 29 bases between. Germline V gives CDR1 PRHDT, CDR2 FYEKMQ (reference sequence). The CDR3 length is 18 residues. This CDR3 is CASSGTSGGAGRRFEQYF. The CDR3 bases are TGTGCCAGCAGCGGTACGTCGGGCGGGGCAGGGCGGAGGTTCGAGCAGTACTTC.

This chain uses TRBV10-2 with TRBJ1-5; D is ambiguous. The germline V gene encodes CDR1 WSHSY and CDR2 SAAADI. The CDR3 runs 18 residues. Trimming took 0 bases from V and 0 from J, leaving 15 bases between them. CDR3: CASSESVLRPPSNQPQHF. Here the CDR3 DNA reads TGCGCCAGCAGTGAGTCAGTCCTCAGGCCGCCTAGCAATCAGCCCCAGCATTTT.

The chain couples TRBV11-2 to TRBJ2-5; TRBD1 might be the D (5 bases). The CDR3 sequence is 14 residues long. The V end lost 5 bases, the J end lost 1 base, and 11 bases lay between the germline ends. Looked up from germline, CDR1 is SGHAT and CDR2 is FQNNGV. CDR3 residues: CASSLDTIQETQYF. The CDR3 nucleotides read TGTGCCAGCAGCCTGGACACAATCCAAGAGACCCAGTACTTC. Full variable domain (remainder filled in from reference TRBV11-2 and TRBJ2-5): EAGVAQSPRYKIIEKRQSVAFWCNPISGHATLYWYQQILGQGPKLLIQFQNNGVVDDSQLPKDRFSAERLKGVDSTLKIQPAKLEDSAVYLCASSLDTIQETQYFGPGTRLLVL.

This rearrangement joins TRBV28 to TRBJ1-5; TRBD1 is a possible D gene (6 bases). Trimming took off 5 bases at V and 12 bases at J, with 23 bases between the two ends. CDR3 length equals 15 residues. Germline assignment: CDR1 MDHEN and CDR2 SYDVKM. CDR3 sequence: CASSTIPPRGLNQHF. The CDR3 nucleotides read TGTGCCAGCAGTACAATCCCCCCCAGGGGTCTTAACCAGCATTTT.

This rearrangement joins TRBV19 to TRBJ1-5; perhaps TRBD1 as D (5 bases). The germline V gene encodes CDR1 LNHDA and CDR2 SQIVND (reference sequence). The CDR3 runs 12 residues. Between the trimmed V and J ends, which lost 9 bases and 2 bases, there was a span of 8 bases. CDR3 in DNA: TGTGCCAGCGCACAGGGCAATCAGCCCCAGCATTTT. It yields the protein CASAQGNQPQHF. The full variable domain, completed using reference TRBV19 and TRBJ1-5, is DGGITQSPKYLFRKEGQNVTLSCEQNLNHDAMYWYRQDPGQGLRLIYYSQIVNDFQKGDIAEGYSVSREKKESFPLTVTSAQKNPTAFYLCASAQGNQPQHFGDGTRLSIL.

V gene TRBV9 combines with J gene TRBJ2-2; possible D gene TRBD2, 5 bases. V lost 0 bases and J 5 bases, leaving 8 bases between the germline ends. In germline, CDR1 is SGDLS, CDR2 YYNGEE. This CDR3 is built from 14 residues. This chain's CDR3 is CASSVATGTGELFF. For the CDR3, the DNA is TGTGCCAGCAGCGTAGCTACGGGGACCGGGGAGCTGTTTTTT.

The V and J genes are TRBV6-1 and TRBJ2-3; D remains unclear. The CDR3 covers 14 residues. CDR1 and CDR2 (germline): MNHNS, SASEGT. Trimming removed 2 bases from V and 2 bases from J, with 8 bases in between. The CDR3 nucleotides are TGTGCCAGCAGTGAAATTGGCTTCACAGATACGCAGTATTTT. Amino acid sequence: CASSEIGFTDTQYF.

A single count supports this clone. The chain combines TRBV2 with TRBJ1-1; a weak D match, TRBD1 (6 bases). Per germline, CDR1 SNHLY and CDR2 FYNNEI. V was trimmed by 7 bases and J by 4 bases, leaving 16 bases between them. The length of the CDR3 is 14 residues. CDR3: CASTGGSRGTEAFF. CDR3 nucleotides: TGTGCCAGCACTGGGGGCAGCCGGGGCACTGAAGCTTTCTTT.